This T cell receptor beta chain came from a study of blood T cell repertoires in COVID-19. About the research overall: The study drew acute and convalescent COVID-19 samples from the United States, Italy and Spain.

Trimming shortened V by 3 bases and J by 5 bases, and 7 bases separated the two germline ends. Per the germline V gene, CDR1 is LNHDA and CDR2 is SQIVND (reference sequence). The CDR3 totals 13 residues. The sample holds one count of this clone. TCRdb keeps only in-frame clones here, not all; method: immunoSEQ multiplex PCR. Among about 300,000 clones listed, about nine tenths were seen once. Those who participated ranged in age from roughly 18 to 89 years and resided in some 24 US areas. Recovered Cohort 3 donors showed two negative PCRs, clearance, or symptom resolution. The source is a woman in her forties who had recovered from COVID-19. The sample was PBMCs or T cells enriched from blood (not recorded which). The rearrangement links TRBV19 to TRBJ1-4; D unclear. The CDR3 sequence is CASSILENEKLFF. As DNA, the CDR3 is TGTGCCAGTAGTATTTTAGAAAATGAAAAACTGTTTTTT.